One sample yielded the 29 T cell receptor beta chains listed below, sequenced in a study of T cell responses to AZD1222 COVID-19 vaccine. Generated by immunoSEQ multiplex PCR, the TCRdb table keeps only in-frame clones and is missing some. This table holds 140,000 or so clones, about 89% found once. The sequencing used peripheral blood, collected 28 days after the second dose of the MenACWY control vaccine. Receptors were obtained from an adult who received the MenACWY meningococcal vaccine as a control.

The chain has TRBV3-1 (or the pseudogene TRBV3-2) and TRBJ1-6, with D perhaps TRBD1 (6 bases). The ends were cut back, 4 bases at V and 7 bases at J, with 14 bases in the middle. This CDR3 has 15 residues. Per germline, CDR1 LGHDT and CDR2 YNNKEL (reference sequence). The CDR3 bases are TGTGCCAGCAGCCCAATGGCCCAGGGGAATTCACCCCTCCACTTT. Translated, it gives CASSPMAQGNSPLHF.

This clone appeared once. This rearrangement joins TRBV19 to TRBJ2-1, with D perhaps matching TRBD1 (5 bases). The germline V gene has CDR1 LNHDA and CDR2 SQIVND (reference sequence). CDR3 size: 15 residues. V lost 5 bases to trimming and J lost 6 bases, with 17 bases between them. The CDR3 sequence is CASSGGRVKGNEQFF. CDR3 in DNA: TGTGCCAGTAGTGGCGGCAGGGTAAAGGGCAATGAGCAGTTCTTC. Full variable domain (outside the CDR3, taken from reference TRBV19 and TRBJ2-1): DGGITQSPKYLFRKEGQNVTLSCEQNLNHDAMYWYRQDPGQGLRLIYYSQIVNDFQKGDIAEGYSVSREKKESFPLTVTSAQKNPTAFYLCASSGGRVKGNEQFFGPGTRLTVL.

This clone has just a few counts. J is TRBJ1-1 and V is TRBV29-1; a weak D match, TRBD1 (6 bases). The V end was cut by 5 bases, the J end by 2 bases, with 12 bases between. The CDR3 length is 13 residues. The germline V gene has CDR1 SQVTM and CDR2 ANQGSEA. The CDR3 spells CSVRTDGNTEAFF. In DNA form, the CDR3 reads TGCAGCGTTCGGACAGACGGAAACACTGAAGCTTTCTTT.

This chain joins TRBV20-1 and TRBJ2-5; tentative D call: TRBD1 (5 bases). Germline V CDR1 and CDR2: DFQATT, SNEGSKA (reference sequence). The CDR3 has 11 residues. Trimming removed 2 bases from V and 5 bases from J, with 6 bases in between. The DNA of the CDR3 is TGCAGTGCTAGAAGACAGGAGACCCAGTACTTC. Protein sequence: CSARRQETQYF.

The rearrangement links TRBV9 to TRBJ2-5; D is perhaps TRBD2 (6 bases). Germline lookup yields CDR1 SGDLS and CDR2 YYNGEE. Trimming removed 2 bases at V and 2 bases at J, with 16 bases between. CDR3 length: 16 amino acids. CDR3 region: CASSVKSAGSQETQYF. DNA of the CDR3: TGTGCCAGCAGCGTTAAATCGGCGGGGTCACAAGAGACCCAGTACTTC.

The CDR3 DNA reads TGTGCCAGCAGCCAATCGGGGGAAGTTGGCTACACCTTC. Translated: CASSQSGEVGYTF. The chain has TRBV3-1 (or the pseudogene TRBV3-2) and TRBJ1-2; tentatively, D is TRBD1 (5 bases). The V gene's germline CDR1 is LGHDT and CDR2 YNNKEL (reference sequence). The CDR3 extends over 13 amino acids. The V end lost 2 bases, the J end lost 7 bases, and 11 bases lay between the germline ends.

The J gene is TRBJ1-6, the V gene TRBV7-3; no firm D call. With 1 base removed from V and 7 bases from J, the gap between germline ends came to 8 bases. This CDR3 comprises 14 residues. Germline values: CDR1 SGHTA, CDR2 FQGTGA. CDR3 in amino acids: CASSLRADNSPLHF. The CDR3 DNA reads TGTGCCAGCAGCTTAAGGGCGGACAATTCACCCCTCCACTTT.

This chain links TRBV7-2 with TRBJ2-7; D possibly corresponds to TRBD2 (7 bases). The ends were cut back, 1 base at V and 0 bases at J, with 13 bases in the middle. Germline V gives CDR1 SGHTA, CDR2 FQGNSA. This CDR3 comprises 16 residues. This CDR3 is CASSLGGGGSSYEQYF. In DNA, the CDR3 is TGTGCCAGCAGCTTAGGGGGGGGCGGTAGCTCCTACGAGCAGTACTTC. The full variable domain, in which reference TRBV7-2 and TRBJ2-7 provide the parts outside the CDR3, is GAGVSQSPSNKVTEKGKDVELRCDPISGHTALYWYRQSLGQGLEFLIYFQGNSAPDKSGLPSDRFSAERTGGSVSTLTIQRTQQEDSAVYLCASSLGGGGSSYEQYFGPGTRLTVT.

The rearrangement uses TRBV18 and TRBJ1-5; D gene unclear. Germline CDR1 KGHSH, CDR2 LQKENI. Trimming cost V 1 base and J 4 bases, with 8 bases left between them. The CDR3 contains 14 residues. CDR3 DNA sequence: TGTGCCAGCTCACCACGGGAAGGAAATCAGCCCCAGCATTTT. It codes for CASSPREGNQPQHF.

The rearrangement joins TRBV5-1 to TRBJ2-1, with 10 bases identical to TRBD2. This CDR3 contains 19 residues. The J segment lost 6 bases and the V segment lost 4 bases, leaving 19 bases of the junction unmatched. The germline CDR1 and CDR2 sequences are SGHRS and YFSETQ. For the CDR3, the DNA is TGCGCCAGCAGCGTAAACTTTGGACTAGCGGCGCGCCGTTTCAATGAGCAGTTCTTC. Its translation is CASSVNFGLAARRFNEQFF.

The chain joins TRBV28 to TRBJ1-4; D unclear. This CDR3 has 13 amino acids. Trimming cost V 8 bases and J 0 bases, with 7 bases left between them. The germline gives CDR1 MDHEN, CDR2 SYDVKM. CDR3 coding DNA: TGTGCCAGCTGGGGTGCAACTAATGAAAAACTGTTTTTT. This gives the protein CASWGATNEKLFF.

V is TRBV7-2 and J is TRBJ2-2, with D uncertain. There are 14 residues in the CDR3. Between the trimmed V and J ends, which lost 5 bases and 3 bases, there was a span of 10 bases. Germline CDR1 reads SGHTA; CDR2 reads FQGNSA. CDR3 sequence reads: CASSVRGDTGELFF. In DNA form, the CDR3 reads TGTGCCAGCAGCGTACGAGGAGACACCGGGGAGCTGTTTTTT.

V gene TRBV5-4 combines with J gene TRBJ1-2, with 7 bases identical to TRBD1. This CDR3 has 14 residues. Germline-derived CDR1 and CDR2 are SGHNT and YYREEE (reference sequence). V lost 3 bases and J lost 1; bases outside the gene matches: 3. CDR3 sequence reads: CASSWGQFNYGYTF. The CDR3 DNA is TGTGCCAGCAGCTGGGGACAGTTTAACTATGGCTACACCTTC.

This clone was seen just once. This chain links TRBV14 with TRBJ2-3; tentatively, D is TRBD1 or TRBD2 (5 bases each). Germline V gene data show CDR1 as SGHDN and CDR2 as FVKESK. CDR3 size: 13 residues. V was cut by 2 bases and J by 5 bases, with 8 bases left in between. In DNA, the CDR3 is TGTGCCAGCAGCCAATTGGGGGTAGATACGCAGTATTTT. Translated: CASSQLGVDTQYF.

V usage is TRBV5-6 and J usage is TRBJ1-3; D is unclear. There are 15 residues in the CDR3. Trimming pared 0 bases from V and 4 bases from J, leaving 11 bases between. Looked up from germline, CDR1 is SGHDT and CDR2 is YYEEEE. The CDR3 region is CASSLGGRVGNTIYF. As DNA, the CDR3 is TGTGCCAGCAGCTTGGGAGGGCGAGTCGGAAACACCATATATTTT.

This chain links TRBV2 with TRBJ1-5; D is unresolved. CDR1 and CDR2 (germline): SNHLY, FYNNEI. The germline V and J ends were trimmed by 6 bases and 0 bases, with 6 bases remaining between them. The CDR3 is made up of 13 amino acids. The CDR3 coding sequence is TGTGCCAGCAGGAGGCTTAGCAATCAGCCCCAGCATTTT. It codes for CASRRLSNQPQHF. Full variable domain (rest looked up from reference TRBV2 and TRBJ1-5): EPEVTQTPSHQVTQMGQEVILRCVPISNHLYFYWYRQILGQKVEFLVSFYNNEISEKSEIFDDQFSVERPDGSNFTLKIRSTKLEDSAMYFCASRRLSNQPQHFGDGTRLSIL.

This clone showed up just once. V and J are TRBV7-3 and TRBJ2-3; D might be TRBD1 or TRBD2, each matching 6 bases. Germline values: CDR1 SGHTA, CDR2 FQGTGA. The CDR3 is 15 residues long. Deletions cut 5 bases from V and 0 bases from J, with 12 bases between. For the CDR3, the DNA is TGTGCCAGCAGCCCCTGGGGGGCCAGCACAGATACGCAGTATTTT. Translation: CASSPWGASTDTQYF.

The CDR3: CASGGVPSYGYTF. DNA of the CDR3: TGTGCCTCTGGCGGAGTCCCCTCCTATGGCTACACCTTC. The rearrangement uses TRBV10-3 and TRBJ1-2; D call uncertain. CDR1 and CDR2 (germline): ENHRY, SYGVKD. V lost 11 bases and J lost 4, with 17 bases in between. This CDR3 is built from 13 residues.

In this sample, this clone turned up once. The V gene is TRBV5-1, the J gene TRBJ2-7; D remains unclear. The germline gives CDR1 SGHRS, CDR2 YFSETQ. V shed 0 bases and J shed 1 base, with 5 bases lying between them. The length of the CDR3 is 13 residues. Written as DNA, the CDR3 is TGCGCCAGCAGCTTGGATCTGTCCTACGAGCAGTACTTC. Its translation: CASSLDLSYEQYF. Together with reference TRBV5-1 and TRBJ2-7, the CDR3 gives the full variable domain: KAGVTQTPRYLIKTRGQQVTLSCSPISGHRSVSWYQQTPGQGLQFLFEYFSETQRNKGNFPGRFSGRQFSNSRSEMNVSTLELGDSALYLCASSLDLSYEQYFGPGTRLTVT.

This clone showed up just once. This chain joins TRBV2 and TRBJ2-3; 8 bases agree with TRBD2. V was pared by 6 bases and J by 0 bases, with 11 bases of the junction left unmatched. CDR3 length equals 17 residues. The germline CDR1 and CDR2 sequences are SNHLY and FYNNEI. CDR3 region: CASSTGISGDSTDTQYF. The CDR3 DNA sequence: TGTGCCAGCAGCACTGGCATTAGCGGGGACAGCACAGATACGCAGTATTTT.

The chain combines TRBV7-9 with TRBJ1-4; maybe TRBD1 (6 bases). V lost 0 bases, J lost 6 bases, and 11 bases lay in between. The length of the CDR3 is 15 residues. Germline CDR1 is SEHNR and CDR2 is FQNEAQ (reference sequence). The CDR3 DNA is TGTGCCAGCAGCTTAGCTGGGGGCCTGGATGAAAAACTGTTTTTT. Translated: CASSLAGGLDEKLFF.

The rearrangement uses TRBV5-1 and TRBJ2-5; D unresolved. The V gene's germline CDR1 is SGHRS and CDR2 YFSETQ. The V and J ends lost 0 bases and 0 bases respectively, with 9 bases between them. CDR3 length equals 15 residues. CDR3 loop: CASSLVGADQETQYF. The CDR3 bases are TGCGCCAGCAGCTTGGTGGGTGCGGACCAAGAGACCCAGTACTTC.

The genes are TRBV6-5 and TRBJ1-3; no firm D call. CDR3 size: 15 residues. Per the germline V gene, CDR1 is MNHEY and CDR2 is SVGAGI. V was cut by 0 bases and J by 0 bases, with 6 bases left in between. The CDR3 here is CASSYSDVSGNTIYF. The CDR3, as DNA: TGTGCCAGCAGTTACTCGGACGTCTCTGGAAACACCATATATTTT.

V is TRBV19 and J is TRBJ2-1; D may be TRBD2 (6 bases). CDR1 is LNHDA and CDR2 is SQIVND in the germline V gene (reference sequence). Deletions cut 5 bases from V and 9 bases from J, with 17 bases between. The length of the CDR3 is 14 residues. The CDR3 DNA reads as TGTGCCAGTAGTGTCTCCGGGAGTAGGGGTGAGCAGTTCTTC. Translating it yields CASSVSGSRGEQFF.

The rearrangement joins TRBV7-2 to TRBJ2-1, with 9 bases fitting TRBD2. V trimming: 6 bases; J trimming: 2 bases; junction bases outside the gene matches: 8. The CDR3 has 16 residues. Germline V CDR1 and CDR2: SGHTA, FQGNSA. The CDR3 loop is CASSPWTSATYNEQFF. CDR3 in DNA: TGTGCCAGCAGTCCGTGGACTAGCGCAACCTACAATGAGCAGTTCTTC. The full variable domain, with the rest looked up from reference TRBV7-2 and TRBJ2-1, is GAGVSQSPSNKVTEKGKDVELRCDPISGHTALYWYRQSLGQGLEFLIYFQGNSAPDKSGLPSDRFSAERTGGSVSTLTIQRTQQEDSAVYLCASSPWTSATYNEQFFGPGTRLTVL.

This clone was counted a few times. This sequence joins TRBV5-1 and TRBJ2-3, with 10 bases lining up with TRBD2. The V and J ends lost 0 bases and 3 bases, in that order; junction bases with no gene match: 10. The germline V gene has CDR1 SGHRS and CDR2 YFSETQ. This CDR3 contains 18 residues. The CDR3 DNA reads as TGCGCCAGCAGCTTGGACCTAGCGGGGGCCAAGATGACAGATACGCAGTATTTT. Protein product: CASSLDLAGAKMTDTQYF.

The chain carries TRBV7-9 and TRBJ1-5; D not certain. CDR1 is SEHNR and CDR2 is FQNEAQ in the germline V gene (reference sequence). The CDR3 contains 17 residues. Trimming shortened V by 2 bases and J by 0 bases, and 14 bases separated the two germline ends. The DNA of the CDR3 is TGTGCCAGCAGCTTAATTTCTCCAGGAGATAGCAATCAGCCCCAGCATTTT. As protein: CASSLISPGDSNQPQHF.

The CDR3 bases are TGTGCCAGCAGCCCGGGACAGCTTAGCAATCAGCCCCAGCATTTT. Translating gives CASSPGQLSNQPQHF. V gene TRBV2 combines with J gene TRBJ1-5; the match to TRBD1 covers 7 bases. The germline V gene has CDR1 SNHLY and CDR2 FYNNEI. CDR3 size: 15 residues. V dropped 6 bases and J dropped 0; count of bases not matched to a gene: 5.

This chain connects TRBV7-2 to TRBJ2-1, with 8 bases identical to TRBD2. J was trimmed by 7 bases and V by 5 bases; bases with no gene match: 16. The germline CDR1 and CDR2 sequences are SGHTA and FQGNSA. This CDR3 spans 17 amino acids. CDR3 amino acids: CASSRFVSGGSLNEQFF. DNA of the CDR3: TGTGCCAGCAGCCGGTTTGTAAGCGGGGGCTCCCTGAATGAGCAGTTCTTC.